The 12 T cell receptor beta chains below were found in one sample sequenced in a study of OX40 agonist ivuxolimab in advanced cancers. Here immunoSEQ multiplex PCR was the method, and the copy in TCRdb shows in-frame clones only, minus some. This table holds 45,000 to 55,000 clones, approximately 84% found once. The source material was CD4+ or CD8+ T cells sorted from blood, sampled in a trial of the OX40 agonist ivuxolimab. These TCRs come from an adult with an advanced solid tumor such as melanoma, head and neck, liver or kidney cancer.

This clone rates as medium-sized. The gene calls are TRBV11-2 and TRBJ1-3, with D perhaps TRBD1 (5 bases). This CDR3 has 14 amino acids. Trimming took off 4 bases at V and 2 bases at J, with 9 bases between the two ends. In germline, CDR1 is SGHAT, CDR2 FQNNGV. DNA of the CDR3: TGTGCCAGCAGCTCAAGGGGAACTGGAAACACCATATATTTT. Translation: CASSSRGTGNTIYF.

The gene calls are TRBV19 and TRBJ2-3; D unresolved. The germline gives CDR1 LNHDA, CDR2 SQIVND (reference sequence). Trimming shortened V by 0 bases and J by 2 bases, and 0 bases separated the two germline ends. This CDR3 spans 12 amino acids. Here the CDR3 reads CASSIDTDTQYF. The CDR3 DNA sequence: TGTGCCAGTAGTATAGACACAGATACGCAGTATTTT.

V and J are TRBV5-1 and TRBJ2-7; D not certain. CDR3 length: 16 amino acids. Trimming left V 4 bases short and J 1 base short, with 18 bases between. CDR1 is SGHRS, CDR2 YFSETQ, per germline. CDR3 in amino acids: CASSTDVKGISYEQYF. In DNA form, the CDR3 reads TGCGCCAGCAGCACTGACGTTAAGGGCATATCCTACGAGCAGTACTTC.

The V call is TRBV7-3, the J call TRBJ2-7; 7 bases are a match to TRBD1. CDR1 SGHTA and CDR2 FQGTGA come from the germline V gene. The ends lost 3 bases at V and 5 bases at J; junction bases unmatched: 4. The CDR3 has 13 residues. The CDR3 sequence: CASSLDRTHEQYF. CDR3 DNA sequence: TGTGCCAGCAGCTTGGACAGGACCCACGAGCAGTACTTC.

The chain has TRBV11-3 and TRBJ2-1; maybe TRBD2 (6 bases). This CDR3 region has 13 residues. Germline-derived CDR1 and CDR2 are SGHNT and YENEEA. Trimming pared 5 bases from V and 4 bases from J, leaving 9 bases between. CDR3 amino acids: CASSELAYNEQFF. CDR3 DNA sequence: TGTGCCAGCAGCGAACTAGCTTACAATGAGCAGTTCTTC.

This sequence joins TRBV5-1 and TRBJ1-2, with D unclear. Deletions cut 2 bases from V and 1 base from J, with 9 bases between. The CDR3 loop spans 14 amino acids. The V gene's germline CDR1 is SGHRS and CDR2 YFSETQ. The DNA of the CDR3 is TGCGCCAGCAGCTTAGAGATTCTTAACTATGGCTACACCTTC. Translating gives CASSLEILNYGYTF.

The chain couples TRBV19 to TRBJ2-3; D may be TRBD1 (6 bases). Germline assignment: CDR1 LNHDA and CDR2 SQIVND (reference sequence). The CDR3 has 17 amino acids. V was pared by 3 bases and J by 0 bases, with 16 bases between. CDR3 sequence (DNA): TGTGCCAGTAGTATCGCCCCTACAGGGATCAGCACAGATACGCAGTATTTT. Translated: CASSIAPTGISTDTQYF.

In this sample, this clone turned up once. V is TRBV7-2 and J is TRBJ2-3; a weak D match, TRBD2 (6 bases). CDR1 and CDR2 (germline): SGHTA, FQGNSA. V gave up 2 bases and J gave up 2 bases, with 11 bases separating them. CDR3 length: 15 residues. The CDR3 region is CASSLRGLSTDTQYF. CDR3 nucleotides: TGTGCCAGCAGCTTAAGGGGACTTTCCACAGATACGCAGTATTTT.

V is TRBV18 and J is TRBJ2-5, with TRBD1 matching over 7 bases. Looked up from germline, CDR1 is KGHSH and CDR2 is LQKENI. J gave up 4 bases and V 6 bases, and 11 bases lay outside the gene matches. The CDR3 runs to 15 residues. CDR3 in DNA: TGTGCCAGCTCCCCTAGGGGGCCCGGGCGAGAGACCCAGTACTTC. Translated: CASSPRGPGRETQYF.

V gene TRBV28 combines with J gene TRBJ1-2, with 7 bases fitting TRBD1. Germline trimming cut 2 bases from V and 5 bases from J; bases unmatched to any gene: 8. Germline CDR1 and CDR2: MDHEN and SYDVKM. This CDR3 has 15 residues. The CDR3 is CASSLGSNRGYGYTF. The DNA of the CDR3 is TGTGCCAGCAGTTTAGGCTCGAACAGGGGTTATGGCTACACCTTC.

V gene TRBV7-9 combines with J gene TRBJ1-2; 12 positions agree with TRBD1. The germline V gene has CDR1 SEHNR and CDR2 FQNEAQ (reference sequence). The CDR3 sequence is 18 residues long. Trimming took 3 bases from V and 2 from J; bases not matched to a gene: 10. The CDR3 DNA reads TGTGCCAGCAGCTTTGCAAGGGACAGGGGGCTTTTAAACTATGGCTACACCTTC. This encodes CASSFARDRGLLNYGYTF.

The chain couples TRBV5-1 to TRBJ2-2; D may be TRBD2 (5 bases). CDR1 and CDR2 (germline): SGHRS, YFSETQ. Trimming took 1 base from V and 6 from J, leaving 13 bases between them. The CDR3 has 15 amino acids. This CDR3 reads CASSLSLARSGELFF. For the CDR3, the DNA is TGCGCCAGCAGCTTGAGCCTAGCCCGATCCGGGGAGCTGTTTTTT.